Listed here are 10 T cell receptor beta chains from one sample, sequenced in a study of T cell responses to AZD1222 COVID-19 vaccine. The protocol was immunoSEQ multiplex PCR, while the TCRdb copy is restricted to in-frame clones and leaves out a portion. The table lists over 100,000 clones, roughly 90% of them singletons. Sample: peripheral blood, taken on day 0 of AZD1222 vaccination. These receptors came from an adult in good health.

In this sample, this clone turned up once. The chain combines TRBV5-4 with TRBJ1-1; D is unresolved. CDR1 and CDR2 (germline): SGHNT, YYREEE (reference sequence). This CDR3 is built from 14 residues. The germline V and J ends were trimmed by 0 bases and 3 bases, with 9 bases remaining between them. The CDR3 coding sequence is TGTGCCAGCAGCTTGGGGAGAAGAGACACTGAAGCTTTCTTT. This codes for CASSLGRRDTEAFF.

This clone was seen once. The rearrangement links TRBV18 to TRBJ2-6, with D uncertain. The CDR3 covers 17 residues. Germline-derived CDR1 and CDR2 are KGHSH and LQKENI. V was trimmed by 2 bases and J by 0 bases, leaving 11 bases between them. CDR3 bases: TGTGCCAGCTCACCAGTGCAGGCTCTCTCTGGGGCCAACGTCCTGACTTTC. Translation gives CASSPVQALSGANVLTF.

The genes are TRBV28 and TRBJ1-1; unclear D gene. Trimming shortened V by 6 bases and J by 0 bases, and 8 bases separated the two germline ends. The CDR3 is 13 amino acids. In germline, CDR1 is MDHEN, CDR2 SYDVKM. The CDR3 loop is CASSTAMNTEAFF. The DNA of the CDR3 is TGTGCCAGCAGCACAGCGATGAACACTGAAGCTTTCTTT.

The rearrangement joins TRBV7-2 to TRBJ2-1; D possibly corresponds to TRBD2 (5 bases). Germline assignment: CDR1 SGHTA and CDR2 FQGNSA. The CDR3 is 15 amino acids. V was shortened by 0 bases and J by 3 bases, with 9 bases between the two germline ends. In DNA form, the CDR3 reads TGTGCCAGCAGCTTAGCGGGAGTCTACTACAATGAGCAGTTCTTC. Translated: CASSLAGVYYNEQFF. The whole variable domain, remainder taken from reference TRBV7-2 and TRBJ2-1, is GAGVSQSPSNKVTEKGKDVELRCDPISGHTALYWYRQSLGQGLEFLIYFQGNSAPDKSGLPSDRFSAERTGGSVSTLTIQRTQQEDSAVYLCASSLAGVYYNEQFFGPGTRLTVL.

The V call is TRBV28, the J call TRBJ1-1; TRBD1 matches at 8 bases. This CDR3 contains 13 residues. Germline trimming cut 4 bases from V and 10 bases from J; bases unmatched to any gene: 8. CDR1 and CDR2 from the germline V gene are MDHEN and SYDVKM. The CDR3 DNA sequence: TGTGCCAGCAGTTCCGCTACTACAGGGGGAGCTTTCTTT. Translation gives CASSSATTGGAFF. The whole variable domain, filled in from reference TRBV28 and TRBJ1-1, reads DVKVTQSSRYLVKRTGEKVFLECVQDMDHENMFWYRQDPGLGLRLIYFSYDVKMKEKGDIPEGYSVSREKKERFSLILESASTNQTSMYLCASSSATTGGAFFGQGTRLTVV.

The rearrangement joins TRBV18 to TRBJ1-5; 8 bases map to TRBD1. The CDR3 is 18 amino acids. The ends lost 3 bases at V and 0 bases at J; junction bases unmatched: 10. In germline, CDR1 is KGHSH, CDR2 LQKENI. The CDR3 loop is CASSPRDRNLLSNQPQHF. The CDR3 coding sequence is TGTGCCAGCTCACCCCGGGACAGGAATCTACTTAGCAATCAGCCCCAGCATTTT.

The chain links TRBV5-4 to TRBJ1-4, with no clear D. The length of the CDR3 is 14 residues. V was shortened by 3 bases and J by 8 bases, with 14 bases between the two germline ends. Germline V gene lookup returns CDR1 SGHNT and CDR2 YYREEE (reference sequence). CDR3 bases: TGTGCCAGCAGCTCCCAGCGGCAGGCGGAAAAACTGTTTTTT. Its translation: CASSSQRQAEKLFF.

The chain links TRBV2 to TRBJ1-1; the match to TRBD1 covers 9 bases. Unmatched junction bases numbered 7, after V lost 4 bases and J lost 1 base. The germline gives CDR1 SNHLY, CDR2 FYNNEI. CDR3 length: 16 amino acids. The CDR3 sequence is CASSVGTGSGNTEAFF. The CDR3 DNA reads TGTGCCAGCAGTGTCGGGACAGGGTCGGGGAACACTGAAGCTTTCTTT.

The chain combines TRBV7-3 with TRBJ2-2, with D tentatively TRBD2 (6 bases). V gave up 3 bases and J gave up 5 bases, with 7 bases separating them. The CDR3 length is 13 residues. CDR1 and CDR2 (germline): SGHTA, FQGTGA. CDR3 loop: CASSFGGTGELFF. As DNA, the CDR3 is TGTGCCAGCAGCTTCGGGGGTACCGGGGAGCTGTTTTTT.

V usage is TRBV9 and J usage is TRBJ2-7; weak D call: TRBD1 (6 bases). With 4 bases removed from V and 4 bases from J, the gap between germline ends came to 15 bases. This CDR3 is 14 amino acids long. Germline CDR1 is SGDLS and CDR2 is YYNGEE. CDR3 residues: CASSPRGQGYEQYF. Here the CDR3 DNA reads TGTGCCAGCAGCCCCAGGGGTCAGGGTTACGAGCAGTACTTC. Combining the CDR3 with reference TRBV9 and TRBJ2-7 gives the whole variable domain DSGVTQTPKHLITATGQRVTLRCSPRSGDLSVYWYQQSLDQGLQFLIQYYNGEERAKGNILERFSAQQFPDLHSELNLSSLELGDSALYFCASSPRGQGYEQYFGPGTRLTVT.